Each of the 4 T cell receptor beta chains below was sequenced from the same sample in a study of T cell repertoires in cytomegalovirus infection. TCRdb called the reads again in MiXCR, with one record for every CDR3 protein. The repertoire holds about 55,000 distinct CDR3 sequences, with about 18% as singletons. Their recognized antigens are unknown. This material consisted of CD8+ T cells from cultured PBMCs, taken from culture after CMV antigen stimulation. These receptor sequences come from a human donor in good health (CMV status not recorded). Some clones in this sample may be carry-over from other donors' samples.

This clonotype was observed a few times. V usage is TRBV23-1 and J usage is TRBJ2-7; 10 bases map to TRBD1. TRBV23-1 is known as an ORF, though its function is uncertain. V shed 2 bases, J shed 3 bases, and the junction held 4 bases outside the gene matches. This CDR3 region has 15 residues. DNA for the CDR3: TGCGCCAGCAGTCAAAGGACAGGGGGTGTCTACGAGCAGTACTTC. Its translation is CASSQRTGGVYEQYF.

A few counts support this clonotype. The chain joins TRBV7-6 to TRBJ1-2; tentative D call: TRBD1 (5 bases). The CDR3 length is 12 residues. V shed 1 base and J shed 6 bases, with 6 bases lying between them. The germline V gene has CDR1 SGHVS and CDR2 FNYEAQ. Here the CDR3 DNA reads TGTGCCAGCAGCTTAGTGGGGGATGGCTACACCTTC. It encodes CASSLVGDGYTF.

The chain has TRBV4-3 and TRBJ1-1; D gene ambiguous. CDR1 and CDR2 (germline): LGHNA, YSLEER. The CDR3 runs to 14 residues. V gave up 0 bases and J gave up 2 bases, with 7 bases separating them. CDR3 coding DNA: TGCGCCAGCAGCCAAGATGAGGGCAACACTGAAGCTTTCTTT. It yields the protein CASSQDEGNTEAFF.

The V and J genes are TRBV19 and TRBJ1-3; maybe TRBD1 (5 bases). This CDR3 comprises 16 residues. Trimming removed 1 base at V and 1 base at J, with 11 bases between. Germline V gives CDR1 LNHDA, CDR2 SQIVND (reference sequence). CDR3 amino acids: CASSIAGQPSGNTIYF. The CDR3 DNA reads TGTGCCAGTAGTATAGCCGGACAACCTTCTGGAAACACCATATATTTT.